These T cell receptor beta chains were read from a single sample in a study of T-cell memory formation after mild COVID-19. TCRdb ran MiXCR on the 5' RACE reads and lists one entry per CDR3 protein. The data hold around 130,000 distinct CDR3 sequences, with about 15% observed a single time. Material for sequencing was PBMCs or a T cell subset sorted from them (not recorded which). These receptors were collected from an adult woman who had mild COVID-19 (a few samples of this study predate the infection). Cell type and time point are not known. Each CDR3 is given with its conserved first and last residue. A D gene is named only where the DNA matches it firmly. Expanded clones get a size class; other rows say once, few or many, or leave the size out.

v_gene	j_gene	abundance	d_gene	CDR3aa	CDR3nt
TRBV6-5	TRBJ2-5	-	-	CASSYSKGVKGRETQYF	TGTGCCAGCAGTTACTCGAAAGGGGTGAAGGGCAGAGAGACCCAGTACTTC
TRBV15	TRBJ2-1	few	-	CATSRRTEQFF	TGTGCCACCAGCAGAAGGACTGAGCAGTTCTTC
TRBV4-2	TRBJ2-7	-	TRBD2	CASSQDGGTSGRREQYF	TGTGCCAGCAGCCAGGATGGAGGGACTAGCGGGAGAAGGGAGCAGTACTTC
TRBV29-1	TRBJ1-1	-	-	CSVEEVGQPEAFF	TGCAGCGTTGAAGAGGTGGGGCAGCCTGAAGCTTTCTTT
TRBV7-8	TRBJ2-1	few	TRBD2	CASSPHWTSGNNEQFF	TGTGCCAGCAGCCCCCACTGGACTAGCGGAAACAATGAGCAGTTCTTC
TRBV9	TRBJ2-2	few	-	CASGRTPDTGELFF	TGTGCCAGCGGAAGGACCCCCGACACCGGGGAGCTGTTTTTT
TRBV9	TRBJ2-3	few	-	CASSVASTTSTDTQYF	TGTGCCAGCAGCGTCGCGTCCACTACTAGCACAGATACGCAGTATTTT
TRBV29-1	TRBJ2-1	few	TRBD1	CSVGKGTGISYNEQFF	TGCAGCGTTGGTAAGGGGACAGGGATCTCCTACAATGAGCAGTTCTTC
TRBV7-9	TRBJ2-5	-	TRBD1	CASSWGTGGTETQYF	TGTGCCAGCAGCTGGGGGACAGGCGGAACAGAGACCCAGTACTTC
TRBV28	TRBJ2-5	few	-	CASSLVRGGETQYF	TGTGCCAGCAGTTTGGTCAGGGGAGGAGAGACCCAGTACTTC
TRBV12-3/TRBV12-4	TRBJ1-2	-	-	CASTQDIGYGYTF	TGTGCCAGCACCCAGGACATCGGCTATGGCTACACCTTC
TRBV18	TRBJ1-3	-	TRBD1	CASSPAAGQLSGNTIYF	TGTGCCAGCTCACCAGCGGCGGGACAGCTTAGTGGAAACACCATATATTTT
TRBV12-3/TRBV12-4	TRBJ1-2	-	TRBD1	CASSPGQGAIGYTF	TGTGCCAGCAGTCCGGGACAGGGGGCCATCGGCTACACCTTC
TRBV29-1	TRBJ2-1	-	TRBD2	CSVSGLAGGREQFF	TGCAGCGTTTCCGGACTAGCGGGGGGGCGAGAGCAGTTCTTC
TRBV6-4	TRBJ2-2	few	-	CASSGRQGTTLVQSGELFF	TGTGCCAGCAGTGGCCGACAGGGGACTACCCTCGTCCAGAGCGGGGAGCTGTTTTTT
TRBV19	TRBJ2-5	few	TRBD1	CASRPGQGWETQYF	TGTGCCAGTCGGCCGGGACAGGGATGGGAGACCCAGTACTTC
TRBV14	TRBJ2-5	few	-	CASSQVGFQETQYF	TGTGCCAGCAGCCAAGTCGGTTTCCAAGAGACCCAGTACTTC
TRBV12-3/TRBV12-4	TRBJ2-1	many	TRBD2	CASTILAGGRNEQFF	TGTGCCAGCACCATTTTAGCGGGAGGACGTAATGAGCAGTTCTTC
TRBV18	TRBJ2-2	few	TRBD1	CASSPRQGYTGELFF	TGTGCCAGCTCACCAAGACAGGGTTACACCGGGGAGCTGTTTTTT
TRBV30	TRBJ2-1	-	-	CAWRISNEQFF	TGTGCCTGGAGAATAAGCAATGAGCAGTTCTTC
TRBV7-8	TRBJ2-3	few	TRBD1	CASSLSGQGVTDTQYF	TGTGCCAGCAGCTTATCCGGACAGGGGGTAACAGATACGCAGTATTTT
TRBV12-3/TRBV12-4	TRBJ2-3	few	TRBD2	CASSLGTSRRTDTQYF	TGTGCCAGCAGTTTAGGGACTAGCAGGCGTACAGATACGCAGTATTTT
TRBV12-3/TRBV12-4	TRBJ2-1	many	-	CASSLGRNEQFF	TGTGCCAGCAGTTTAGGAAGGAATGAGCAGTTCTTC
TRBV11-2	TRBJ1-1	few	-	CATLQAGNTEAFF	TGTGCCACCCTCCAGGCGGGGAACACTGAAGCTTTCTTT
TRBV14	TRBJ2-5	-	TRBD2	CASSPRVAGALSQETQYF	TGTGCCAGCAGCCCCCGGGTAGCGGGGGCCCTATCGCAAGAGACCCAGTACTTC
TRBV6-6	TRBJ1-1	-	TRBD1	CASSPPDRGGNTEAFF	TGTGCCAGCAGTCCCCCGGACAGGGGGGGGAACACTGAAGCTTTCTTT
TRBV12-3/TRBV12-4	TRBJ1-1	-	-	CASTPSWRGTEAFF	TGTGCCAGCACCCCATCTTGGCGAGGCACTGAAGCTTTCTTT
TRBV5-1	TRBJ2-3	-	TRBD2	CASSLDMRGATDTQYF	TGCGCCAGCAGCTTGGATATGCGGGGGGCGACAGATACGCAGTATTTT
TRBV29-1	TRBJ1-1	few	-	CSVDYYTGRTTEAFF	TGCAGCGTTGATTATTATACAGGGAGGACCACTGAAGCTTTCTTT
TRBV5-1	TRBJ2-3	-	-	CASSLRQSTDTQYF	TGCGCCAGCAGCTTAAGACAAAGCACAGATACGCAGTATTTT
TRBV4-1	TRBJ2-1	once	-	CASSPGHREDDEQFF	TGCGCCAGCAGCCCCGGGCACAGGGAGGACGATGAGCAGTTCTTC
TRBV6-6	TRBJ2-5	-	-	CASSPGVPTQETQYF	TGTGCCAGCAGTCCAGGGGTCCCAACCCAAGAGACCCAGTACTTC
TRBV9	TRBJ2-1	few	-	CASSPRTGGDEQFF	TGTGCCAGCAGCCCCCGGACTGGTGGGGATGAGCAGTTCTTC
TRBV7-2	TRBJ1-5	-	-	CASSLAPGSFGNQPQHF	TGTGCCAGCAGCTTAGCCCCCGGGTCTTTTGGGAATCAGCCCCAGCATTTT
TRBV6-1	TRBJ2-7	-	-	CASMRGHANREQYF	TGTGCCAGCATGAGGGGACATGCGAACCGCGAGCAGTACTTC
TRBV24-1	TRBJ2-5	few	TRBD1	CATSDSIDRAEEETQYF	TGTGCCACCAGTGACTCTATCGACAGGGCCGAGGAGGAGACCCAGTACTTC
TRBV3-1	TRBJ2-5	-	-	CASSQVARVKTQYF	TGTGCCAGCAGCCAAGTTGCCAGGGTGAAGACCCAGTACTTC
TRBV5-4	TRBJ2-5	few	-	CASSSGGRQETQYF	TGTGCCAGCAGCTCGGGCGGCAGACAAGAGACCCAGTACTTC
TRBV6-5	TRBJ1-4	-	-	CASSYSNRAPGEKLFF	TGTGCCAGCAGTTACTCGAACAGGGCCCCTGGAGAAAAACTGTTTTTT